These 8 T cell receptor beta chains came from one sample sequenced in a study of tumor-infiltrating lymphocytes in primary liver carcinoma. The study co-extracted DNA and RNA from about 20-30 mg of unsorted bulk tissue. From 400 to 500 ng total RNA, TCR beta cDNA was generated with a primer in the constant region. Libraries of TCR beta came from three nested multiplex PCR rounds with slightly modified ARM-PCR. Both of the initial two PCR rounds ran for 10 cycles and employed TRBV1-TRBV30 forward primers alongside a C-beta reverse primer. TCRdb fed the multiplex PCR reads into MiXCR, producing one record per CDR3 protein. The sample carries 25,000 to 35,000 distinct CDR3 sequences, roughly 77% recorded once. Sample: liver tumor tissue from sampling region 3. The subset here: tumor region T3, left-lateral pole. The receptors stem from a woman aged 25 to 39 with primary liver carcinoma and hepatitis B virus infection.

This chain connects TRBV11-2 to TRBJ1-4; D perhaps matches TRBD1 (5 bases). Germline CDR1 is SGHAT and CDR2 is FQNNGV. Trimming shortened V by 6 bases and J by 13 bases, and 15 bases separated the two germline ends. The CDR3 extends over 12 amino acids. The CDR3 DNA reads TGTGCCAGCAGTCCCTGTGGGGGAAGACTGTTTTTT. It is translated as CASSPCGGRLFF.

On this clonotype: This CDR3 fails to terminate in the conserved phenylalanine or tryptophan, so it likely reflects a read error. The CDR3 DNA sequence: TGTGCCAGCAGCTTGGCAGCACTGGGATCACCCCTCCACCTT. Protein product: CASSLAALGSPLHL. The chain employs TRBV5-6 and TRBJ1-6; D unresolved. V lost 0 bases and J 10 bases, leaving 11 bases between the germline ends. CDR1 SGHDT and CDR2 YYEEEE come from the germline V gene. The CDR3 length is 14 residues.

This clonotype was detected ten times or more. This CDR3 is missing its conserved last phenylalanine or tryptophan, likely due to a read error. The V and J genes are TRBV11-2 and TRBJ1-2, with TRBD1 matching 9 bases. V lost 5 bases to trimming and J lost 4 bases; unmatched junction nucleotides: 5. The CDR3 runs to 14 residues. Germline lookup yields CDR1 SGHAT and CDR2 FQNNGV. CDR3 coding DNA: TGTGCCAGCAGCACAGGGGGCATAATCTATGGCTACACCTCC. Its translation: CASSTGGIIYGYTS.

By sample share, this clonotype is medium-sized. The CDR3 nucleotides are TGTGCCAGCAGTTTAAACGAGGCCAGCCGCCTGCGAGGCTACACCTTC. Residues: CASSLNEASRLRGYTF. The chain links TRBV12-3 or TRBV12-4 to TRBJ1-2; D call uncertain. CDR3 length equals 16 residues. V was pared by 2 bases and J by 8 bases, with 21 bases between.

This clonotype was detected ten times or more. The chain uses TRBV4-1 and TRBJ2-1, with TRBD1 identical over 9 bases. In germline, CDR1 is MGHRA, CDR2 YSYEKL. This CDR3 region has 17 residues. The V segment lost 4 bases and the J segment 4 bases; nucleotides outside the gene matches: 11. The chain's CDR3 is CASSLTQGAGVYNEQFF. The CDR3 bases are TGCGCCAGCAGCCTCACACAGGGGGCTGGGGTATACAATGAGCAGTTCTTC.

On this clonotype: This may come from a read error, since a much larger clone is one base off. The chain combines TRBV9 with TRBJ1-5, with D uncertain. In germline, CDR1 is SGDLS, CDR2 YYNGEE. The CDR3 runs to 15 residues. The DNA of the CDR3 is TGTGACAGCAGCGTAGAGGGCTCCCCTAACCAGCCCCAGCATTTT. Its translation: CDSSVEGSPNQPQHF.

Remarks on this clonotype: No conserved phenylalanine or tryptophan is present at the end of the CDR3, so a read error is the likely explanation. CDR3 sequence (DNA): TGTGCCAGTAGATTAGCTGGGGGGGGAGAGACCCAGTACTCC. Translated, it gives CASRLAGGGETQYS. The chain recombines TRBV11-2 with TRBJ2-5; 7 bases fit TRBD2. V shed 9 bases, J shed 4 bases, and the junction held 11 bases outside the gene matches. Germline assignment: CDR1 SGHAT and CDR2 FQNNGV. This CDR3 contains 14 residues.

Regarding this clonotype: The CDR3 ends on some other residue instead of the conserved phenylalanine or tryptophan, so this is likely a read error. The chain carries TRBV4-2 and TRBJ1-1, with TRBD1 as a possible D gene (5 bases). CDR3 length equals 16 residues. Germline CDR1 and CDR2: LGHNA and YNFKEQ. CDR3 amino acids: CATSPAEGRGNTEAFS. Here the CDR3 DNA reads TGTGCCACCAGCCCCGCCGAGGGGAGAGGGAACACTGAAGCTTTCTCT.